The 17 T cell receptor beta chains in this list originate from one sample, sequenced in a study of spatial heterogeneity in lung cancer (dated 2019 in TCRdb). According to the study, the label for this sample's time point signals: blood at routine non-recurrence follow-up after resection. Libraries were prepared through 5' RACE. The run used a NextSeq 500. The public reads were quality trimmed at Q25 with fastp and then assembled into clones with MiXCR by TCRdb, keeping productive beta chains. CDR3 protein duplicates are merged, each entry listing the most common genes and DNA. This sample lists 110,000 or so distinct CDR3 sequences; 11% were detected once. The leading ten clones occupy less than 25% of the sample. The source material was PBMCs, sampled at follow-up. These receptors were taken from a female donor with early-stage non-small cell lung cancer.

A few counts support this clonotype. This rearrangement joins TRBV11-2 to TRBJ2-1; D call uncertain. V was pared by 1 base and J by 5 bases, with 6 bases between. Germline assignment: CDR1 SGHAT and CDR2 FQNNGV. The CDR3 runs 13 residues. The CDR3 sequence is CASSLGPNNEQFF. CDR3 DNA sequence: TGTGCCAGCAGCTTAGGTCCCAACAATGAGCAGTTCTTC.

V and J are TRBV18 and TRBJ2-7, with D tentatively TRBD1 (5 bases). CDR3 size: 13 residues. Trimming took 6 bases from V and 5 from J, leaving 14 bases between them. Per the germline V gene, CDR1 is KGHSH and CDR2 is LQKENI. The CDR3 nucleotides read TGTGCCAGCTCGAGATATTCCAGGGACGAGCAGTACTTC. This gives the protein CASSRYSRDEQYF.

This clonotype occurred a few times. The chain joins TRBV29-1 to TRBJ2-7; the D gene is possibly TRBD1 (8 bases). Germline assignment: CDR1 SQVTM and CDR2 ANQGSEA. V gave up 8 bases and J gave up 6 bases, with 17 bases separating them. The CDR3 sequence is 12 residues long. The CDR3 nucleotides read TGCAGCATCCGGACAGGGAGGGCCGAGCAGTACTTC. Translating gives CSIRTGRAEQYF.

V gene TRBV7-8 combines with J gene TRBJ1-1; 9 bases line up with TRBD1. Germline trimming cut 6 bases from V and 5 bases from J; bases unmatched to any gene: 16. Germline CDR1 and CDR2: SGHVS and FQNEAQ. The CDR3 loop spans 17 amino acids. CDR3 nucleotide sequence: TGTGCCAGCAGGCGACGTCCGGGACAGGGTGGTTGGACTGAAGCTTTCTTT. This sequence encodes CASRRRPGQGGWTEAFF.

This clonotype was seen at least ten times. The chain recombines TRBV7-9 with TRBJ2-2; D gene ambiguous. The ends were cut back, 4 bases at V and 4 bases at J, with 10 bases in the middle. There are 14 residues in the CDR3. Germline CDR1 SEHNR, CDR2 FQNEAQ (reference sequence). CDR3 sequence: CASSSVRATGELFF. CDR3 DNA: TGTGCCAGCAGCTCCGTACGGGCCACCGGGGAGCTGTTTTTT.

The chain joins TRBV11-2 to TRBJ2-2, with D possibly matching TRBD2 (6 bases). From germline, CDR1 is SGHAT and CDR2 FQNNGV. The CDR3 has 15 residues. Trimming left V 1 base short and J 1 base short, with 7 bases between. CDR3 amino acids: CASSLVGRNTGELFF. DNA of the CDR3: TGTGCCAGCAGCTTAGTCGGGAGGAACACCGGGGAGCTGTTTTTT.

This clonotype was seen only a few times. This rearrangement joins TRBV20-1 to TRBJ2-1; TRBD2 aligns across 7 bases. Germline loops: CDR1 DFQATT, CDR2 SNEGSKA (reference sequence). Trimming removed 3 bases from V and 5 bases from J; junction bases left unmatched: 4. The CDR3 is 13 amino acids. The CDR3 bases are TGCAGTGCTAGGGCTAGCGGACACAATGAGCAGTTCTTC. It is translated as CSARASGHNEQFF.

This clonotype occurred a few times. The genes are TRBV29-1 and TRBJ2-1, with 10 bases that match TRBD1. The CDR3 has 13 amino acids. V was pared by 8 bases and J by 10 bases, with 11 bases of the junction left unmatched. The germline V gene has CDR1 SQVTM and CDR2 ANQGSEA. The CDR3 loop is CSFAGTGAQEQFF. The DNA of the CDR3 is TGCAGCTTTGCCGGGACAGGGGCCCAAGAGCAGTTCTTC.

This clonotype was observed at least ten times. This sequence joins TRBV20-1 and TRBJ2-7; 9 bases match TRBD1. Germline V gene data show CDR1 as DFQATT and CDR2 as SNEGSKA (reference sequence). The CDR3 spans 15 residues. V dropped 2 bases and J dropped 2; count of bases not matched to a gene: 7. CDR3 residues: CSARIPGQGAYEQYF. Here the CDR3 DNA reads TGCAGTGCTAGAATCCCGGGACAGGGCGCCTACGAGCAGTACTTC.

The V and J genes are TRBV29-1 and TRBJ1-1; D is ambiguous. This CDR3 region has 14 residues. V lost 4 bases and J 1 base, leaving 13 bases between the germline ends. The germline CDR1 and CDR2 sequences are SQVTM and ANQGSEA. Here the CDR3 DNA reads TGCAGCGTTGTGATGTGGGGTCGGAACACTGAAGCTTTCTTT. Protein product: CSVVMWGRNTEAFF.

In this sample, this clonotype turned up a few times. The genes are TRBV2 and TRBJ2-3; D is undetermined. Germline-derived CDR1 and CDR2 are SNHLY and FYNNEI. The CDR3 extends over 12 amino acids. Trimming stripped 8 bases from V and 4 bases from J, with 10 bases between. The CDR3 reads CASEATPDTQYF. DNA for the CDR3: TGTGCCAGCGAAGCGACCCCAGATACGCAGTATTTT.

The rearrangement links TRBV12-1 to TRBJ2-7; no DNA check was done on the table's D call, TRBD2. TRBV12-1 is a documented pseudogene. The CDR3 covers 18 residues. The CDR3 DNA is TGTGCCAGCAGCGCCCGAGGGACTAGCGGCCACTGCTCCTACGAGCAGTACGTC. Translated, it gives CASSARGTSGHCSYEQYV.

The rearrangement uses TRBV7-2 and TRBJ1-2; maybe TRBD1 (6 bases). Germline V gene sequence: CDR1 SGHTA, CDR2 FQGNSA. This CDR3 has 16 residues. Trimming left V 4 bases short and J 11 bases short, with 26 bases between. For the CDR3, the DNA is TGTGCCAGCAGCTCATTTGGACAGAATAACTATAAAGGGTACACCTTC. Its translation: CASSSFGQNNYKGYTF.

The chain has TRBV10-3 and TRBJ1-6; D uncertain. Deletions cut 6 bases from V and 5 bases from J, with 11 bases between. CDR1 and CDR2 from the germline V gene are ENHRY and SYGVKD. CDR3 length equals 14 residues. CDR3 bases: TGTGCCATCAGCTACTCTTCTGATAATTCACCCCTCCACTTT. This codes for CAISYSSDNSPLHF.

A few counts support this clonotype. This chain connects TRBV30 to TRBJ2-6, with 10 bases that match TRBD2. Germline lookup yields CDR1 GTSNPN and CDR2 SVGIG (reference sequence). V lost 8 bases and J lost 0; bases outside the gene matches: 10. The CDR3 length is 17 residues. The CDR3 loop is CAGATGLAISGANVLTF. CDR3 bases: TGTGCCGGAGCCACGGGACTAGCGATCTCTGGGGCCAACGTCCTGACTTTC.

The chain links TRBV11-2 to TRBJ2-2; D is tentatively TRBD1 or TRBD2 (5 bases each). CDR1 and CDR2 from the germline V gene are SGHAT and FQNNGV. V lost 6 bases and J lost 6, with 17 bases in between. This CDR3 contains 15 residues. CDR3 sequence: CASRRLGRTPGELFF. The CDR3 nucleotides read TGTGCCAGCAGGCGACTGGGACGAACCCCCGGGGAGCTGTTTTTT.

This clonotype was recorded a few times. The chain uses TRBV10-1 and TRBJ1-1; possibly TRBD1 for D (5 bases). Germline V gives CDR1 WNHNN, CDR2 SYGVQD (reference sequence). Trimming removed 5 bases from V and 1 base from J, with 8 bases in between. This CDR3 has 13 residues. CDR3 amino acids: CASSWTKNTEAFF. CDR3 DNA: TGCGCCAGCAGTTGGACAAAGAACACTGAAGCTTTCTTT.